A single T cell receptor (beta chain) is shown here with its context. Its antigen is not known. This specimen comes from a study of response to subunit inactivated influenza vaccine. Study-wide points: New T cells are recruited in small numbers by each seasonal influenza vaccination, according to the authors' suggestion.

The germline gives CDR1 LGHNA, CDR2 YNFKEQ. CDR3 length: 16 amino acids. V lost 0 bases and J lost 7; bases outside the gene matches: 8. One entry per CDR3 protein results from TCRdb running MiXCR on the RT-PCR reads. The sample lists hundreds of thousands of distinct CDR3 sequences; approximately 14% were seen once. This TCR came from a middle-aged man who received an inactivated influenza vaccine. J is TRBJ2-1 and V is TRBV4-2; 8 positions match TRBD2. Sequenced here: PBMCs from blood, sampled approximately 13 days after vaccination. The CDR3 DNA is TGTGCCAGCAGCCAAGATCTCCGCGGGGGGCCTAATGAGCAGTTCTTC. This gives the protein CASSQDLRGGPNEQFF.